These 22 T cell receptor beta chains share one sample of origin, sequenced in a study of T-cell reconstitution after alpha-beta-depleted transplantation in children. This sample's TCRbeta library carried unique molecular identifier barcodes. MiXCR, applied by TCRdb to the PCR reads, yields one record per CDR3 protein. The sample shows 350,000 to 500,000 distinct CDR3 sequences, about 45% of them seen only once. The sequenced sample was PBMCs, obtained before TCRalphabeta/CD19-depleted stem cell transplant. All receptors come from a girl under 10 years old with aplastic anemia, due to receive a stem cell transplant.

This clonotype was seen a few times. V is TRBV6-5 and J is TRBJ1-3, with a possible D match to TRBD1 (5 bases). CDR3 size: 16 residues. Deletions cut 0 bases from V and 0 bases from J, with 9 bases between. Germline CDR1 and CDR2: MNHEY and SVGAGI. CDR3 nucleotide sequence: TGTGCCAGCAGTTACTCGATGGACAACTCTGGAAACACCATATATTTT. Its translation: CASSYSMDNSGNTIYF.

The rearrangement uses TRBV10-3 and TRBJ2-5; a weak D match, TRBD1 (5 bases). V was trimmed by 5 bases and J by 5 bases, leaving 9 bases between them. Germline-derived CDR1 and CDR2 are ENHRY and SYGVKD. This CDR3 has 12 amino acids. CDR3 coding DNA: TGTGCCATCAGTACAGGCTATGAGACCCAGTACTTC. It translates to CAISTGYETQYF.

This clonotype was observed a few times. The chain joins TRBV7-9 to TRBJ2-1; the match to TRBD2 covers 8 bases. CDR3 length equals 15 residues. Germline CDR1 reads SEHNR; CDR2 reads FQNEAQ (reference sequence). V shed 5 bases and J 2 bases; nucleotides not matched to a gene: 5. CDR3 protein: CASSLSGGTYNEQFF. DNA for the CDR3: TGTGCCAGCAGCCTAAGCGGGGGTACCTACAATGAGCAGTTCTTC.

This chain joins TRBV7-2 and TRBJ1-3, with 7 positions matching TRBD1. The CDR3 sequence is 16 residues long. Germline V CDR1 and CDR2: SGHTA, FQGNSA. With V trimmed by 5 bases and J by 0 bases, 7 bases remained unmatched. The CDR3 protein is CASSRQGTSSGNTIYF. CDR3 sequence (DNA): TGTGCCAGCAGCCGACAGGGTACCTCCTCTGGAAACACCATATATTTT.

The rearrangement uses TRBV7-6 and TRBJ1-1, with D possibly TRBD1 on 6 matching bases. The CDR3 is made up of 13 amino acids. Deletions cut 5 bases from V and 7 bases from J, with 14 bases between. The germline V gene has CDR1 SGHVS and CDR2 FNYEAQ. The CDR3, as DNA: TGTGCCAGCAGCCAAGGCCTACAGGGTGAAGCTTTCTTT. Its translation: CASSQGLQGEAFF.

The chain combines TRBV6-1 with TRBJ1-1; 7 bases are a match to TRBD1. This CDR3 is 16 amino acids long. Germline trimming cut 3 bases from V and 4 bases from J; bases unmatched to any gene: 11. Germline V gene data show CDR1 as MNHNS and CDR2 as SASEGT. CDR3 DNA: TGTGCCAGCAGTGAGGGAGGGGGCCAGGGCGTCACTGAAGCTTTCTTT. As protein: CASSEGGGQGVTEAFF.

This clonotype was detected only a few times. V usage is TRBV7-2 and J usage is TRBJ2-5; 7 positions agree with TRBD2. V shed 2 bases and J 3 bases; nucleotides not matched to a gene: 9. The CDR3 contains 16 residues. The V gene's germline CDR1 is SGHTA and CDR2 FQGNSA. The CDR3, as DNA: TGTGCCAGCAGCTTAAGTCTAGCGGCTCTCGAAGAGACCCAGTACTTC. Its protein is CASSLSLAALEETQYF.

The V call is TRBV5-1, the J call TRBJ2-5, with 10 nucleotides matching TRBD2. The CDR3 spans 20 residues. The J segment lost 3 bases and the V segment lost 0 bases, leaving 17 bases of the junction unmatched. Germline CDR1 SGHRS, CDR2 YFSETQ. The CDR3 nucleotides read TGCGCCAGCAGCTTGGGTGTTAGCGGGAGGTACGGGAGAAGCGAAGAGACCCAGTACTTC. This translates into CASSLGVSGRYGRSEETQYF.

The chain is built from TRBV5-1 and TRBJ2-7, with D possibly being TRBD1 (5 bases). The germline V and J ends were trimmed by 0 bases and 3 bases, with 13 bases remaining between them. Per germline, CDR1 SGHRS and CDR2 YFSETQ. This CDR3 comprises 15 residues. CDR3 DNA: TGCGCCAGCAGCTTGGATAGGGGTTTAATCTACGAGCAGTACTTC. Translation: CASSLDRGLIYEQYF.

This clonotype appeared a single time. The chain links TRBV2 to TRBJ2-1; 10 nucleotides match TRBD1. The CDR3 loop spans 16 amino acids. The V gene's germline CDR1 is SNHLY and CDR2 FYNNEI. J gave up 0 bases and V 2 bases, and 1 base lay outside the gene matches. The CDR3 loop is CASSERDRGSYNEQFF. The DNA for the CDR3 is TGTGCCAGCAGTGAACGGGACAGGGGCTCCTACAATGAGCAGTTCTTC.

This clonotype was seen a few times. The genes are TRBV20-1 and TRBJ2-3, with D uncertain. The CDR3 contains 12 residues. Germline lookup yields CDR1 DFQATT and CDR2 SNEGSKA (reference sequence). V dropped 0 bases and J dropped 2 bases, with 3 bases sitting between them. The CDR3, as DNA: TGCAGTGCTAGAGAAATCACAGATACGCAGTATTTT. Its translation is CSAREITDTQYF.

This clonotype was found many times. This chain links TRBV4-3 with TRBJ1-4; weak D call: TRBD1 (5 bases). Germline V gene sequence: CDR1 LGHNA, CDR2 YSLEER. This CDR3 has 14 amino acids. Trimming pared 2 bases from V and 7 bases from J, leaving 11 bases between. In DNA, the CDR3 is TGCGCCAGCAGCCAATGGCAGGGAGGTGAAAAACTGTTTTTT. Translation: CASSQWQGGEKLFF.

The chain employs TRBV3-1 and TRBJ2-1; 9 bases agree with TRBD2. CDR1 LGHDT and CDR2 YNNKEL come from the germline V gene (reference sequence). With V trimmed by 5 bases and J by 2 bases, 10 bases remained unmatched. The CDR3 extends over 17 amino acids. The DNA for the CDR3 is TGTGCCAGCAGCGACGTGCGGAAGCGGGGGGCCTACAATGAGCAGTTCTTC. Its protein is CASSDVRKRGAYNEQFF.

This clonotype turned up a few times. This chain joins TRBV30 and TRBJ2-5; the match to TRBD2 covers 7 bases. Germline CDR1 GTSNPN, CDR2 SVGIG (reference sequence). V shed 0 bases, J shed 4 bases, and the junction held 8 bases outside the gene matches. CDR3 size: 15 residues. The CDR3 sequence is CAWSVGGRAGETQYF. DNA for the CDR3: TGTGCCTGGAGTGTAGGTGGGAGGGCCGGAGAGACCCAGTACTTC.

The gene calls are TRBV13 and TRBJ2-5; D is perhaps TRBD1 (6 bases). This CDR3 is built from 17 residues. Germline CDR1 PRHDT, CDR2 FYEKMQ (reference sequence). V was shortened by 5 bases and J by 1 base, with 20 bases between the two germline ends. The CDR3 loop is CASSPKQGYLFQETQYF. The DNA of the CDR3 is TGTGCCAGCAGCCCAAAGCAGGGGTACCTATTCCAAGAGACCCAGTACTTC.

The V and J genes are TRBV28 and TRBJ2-6; D ambiguous. There are 15 residues in the CDR3. Looked up from germline, CDR1 is MDHEN and CDR2 is SYDVKM. Trimming stripped 3 bases from V and 3 bases from J, with 9 bases between. CDR3 sequence (DNA): TGTGCCAGCAGTTTGATGGTGGGTGGGGCCAACGTCCTGACTTTC. Translated: CASSLMVGGANVLTF.

The chain has TRBV4-1 and TRBJ2-5, with TRBD2 identical over 7 bases. The germline V gene encodes CDR1 MGHRA and CDR2 YSYEKL. V trimming: 4 bases; J trimming: 4 bases; junction bases outside the gene matches: 3. CDR3 size: 13 residues. CDR3 coding DNA: TGCGCCAGCAGCCGGGCGGGAGTAGAGACCCAGTACTTC. It translates to CASSRAGVETQYF.

This clonotype was recorded many times. The J gene is TRBJ2-1, the V gene TRBV7-9; the D is unclear. The CDR3 totals 13 residues. Germline CDR1 SEHNR, CDR2 FQNEAQ (reference sequence). Trimming took 1 base from V and 4 from J, leaving 5 bases between them. The CDR3 DNA follows: TGTGCCAGCAGCTTAGGGGATTACAATGAGCAGTTCTTC. Its translation is CASSLGDYNEQFF.

The CDR3 DNA follows: TGTGCCATCAGTGATTGGGAGAGTCGGGGATACGAGCAGTACTTC. This translates into CAISDWESRGYEQYF. The chain employs TRBV10-3 and TRBJ2-7, with a possible D match to TRBD2 (5 bases). Trimming took off 3 bases at V and 4 bases at J, with 16 bases between the two ends. CDR1 ENHRY and CDR2 SYGVKD come from the germline V gene. The CDR3 loop spans 15 amino acids.

V gene TRBV29-1 combines with J gene TRBJ2-7, with 7 bases aligning to TRBD2. This CDR3 has 14 residues. The J segment lost 4 bases and the V segment lost 4 bases, leaving 10 bases of the junction unmatched. Germline V gene data show CDR1 as SQVTM and CDR2 as ANQGSEA. For the CDR3, the DNA is TGCAGCGTTGTAGGAGCGGGAACTCCTTACGAGCAGTACTTC. It encodes CSVVGAGTPYEQYF.

The gene calls are TRBV21-1 and TRBJ2-1; the table's D gene call, TRBD2, was not cross checked with the DNA. TRBV21-1 has pseudogene status. The CDR3 loop spans 19 amino acids. DNA of the CDR3: TGTGCCAGCAGCAAAGACCCTAGCGGGAGGCCAAGGTTGTACAATGAGCAGTTCTTC. Its protein product is CASSKDPSGRPRLYNEQFF.

This clonotype has just a few counts. V is TRBV29-1 and J is TRBJ2-5, with a tentative D call TRBD2 (5 bases). Germline CDR1 reads SQVTM; CDR2 reads ANQGSEA. The CDR3 has 14 residues. Trimming stripped 5 bases from V and 1 base from J, with 14 bases between. The CDR3 DNA is TGCAGCGTTCGTCCTAGCAGGTTCCAAGAGACCCAGTACTTC. Its protein is CSVRPSRFQETQYF.